The 8 T cell receptor beta chains reported below all come from one sample, sequenced in a study of early T cells in non-severe SARS-CoV-2 infection. TCRdb used MiXCR to reprocess the 5' RACE reads, holding one entry per CDR3 protein. The sample comprises over 35,000 distinct CDR3 sequences, around 4.6% of which are singletons, and roughly 15% rests with the top ten. The sequencing input was whole blood. The source of these receptors is an adult who was a healthcare worker with PCR-confirmed SARS-CoV-2 infection or an uninfected control (not recorded which).

The sample holds a few counts of this clonotype. The chain couples TRBV7-9 to TRBJ2-7; TRBD1 matches at 7 bases. The germline gives CDR1 SEHNR, CDR2 FQNEAQ (reference sequence). Losses at the gene ends were 5 bases for V and 4 bases for J; bases not matched to a gene: 17. The CDR3 totals 17 residues. Here the CDR3 reads CASSDPSRQGPRYEQYF. DNA for the CDR3: TGTGCCAGCAGCGATCCCTCCAGACAGGGCCCCCGATACGAGCAGTACTTC.

This clonotype was observed many times. The V gene is TRBV7-9, the J gene TRBJ1-2; no reliable D call. The germline V gene encodes CDR1 SEHNR and CDR2 FQNEAQ (reference sequence). V was cut by 5 bases and J by 5 bases, with 12 bases left in between. The CDR3 sequence is 13 residues long. CDR3 DNA: TGTGCCAGCAGCCCTCCAAGGAGTTATGGCTACACCTTC. Amino acid sequence: CASSPPRSYGYTF.

The chain is built from TRBV11-2 and TRBJ2-7, with 8 nucleotides matching TRBD1. The CDR3 is made up of 16 amino acids. V was clipped by 4 bases and J by 0 bases; unmatched bases: 8. CDR1 SGHAT and CDR2 FQNNGV come from the germline V gene. The CDR3 bases are TGTGCCAGCAGCTCCCGACGGACAGGGCGCTCCTACGAGCAGTACTTC. Its protein product is CASSSRRTGRSYEQYF.

The V gene is TRBV5-4, the J gene TRBJ1-6; 7 bases align to TRBD1. The germline V gene has CDR1 SGHNT and CDR2 YYREEE (reference sequence). J lost 7 bases, V lost 4 bases, and 8 bases had no gene match. The CDR3 loop spans 15 amino acids. The CDR3 reads CASSLRQGGNSPLHF. Written as DNA, the CDR3 is TGTGCCAGCAGCCTTAGACAGGGTGGAAATTCACCCCTCCACTTT. The variable domain in full, with the rest retrieved from reference TRBV5-4 and TRBJ1-6, is ETGVTQSPTHLIKTRGQQVTLRCSSQSGHNTVSWYQQALGQGPQFIFQYYREEENGRGNFPPRFSGLQFPNYSSELNVNALELDDSALYLCASSLRQGGNSPLHFGNGTRLTVT.

The chain couples TRBV2 to TRBJ2-3; 10 nucleotides agree with TRBD2. Germline CDR1 and CDR2: SNHLY and FYNNEI. The V segment lost 7 bases and the J segment 0 bases; nucleotides outside the gene matches: 4. The CDR3 runs 15 residues. CDR3 DNA sequence: TGTGCCAGCATCCTAGCGGGAGAGAGCACAGATACGCAGTATTTT. It encodes CASILAGESTDTQYF. Full variable domain (rest looked up from reference TRBV2 and TRBJ2-3): EPEVTQTPSHQVTQMGQEVILRCVPISNHLYFYWYRQILGQKVEFLVSFYNNEISEKSEIFDDQFSVERPDGSNFTLKIRSTKLEDSAMYFCASILAGESTDTQYFGPGTRLTVL.

At least ten counts were recorded for this clonotype. The chain uses TRBV20-1 and TRBJ2-3, with unresolved D. The CDR3 extends over 11 amino acids. Trimming stripped 5 bases from V and 7 bases from J, with 10 bases between. Germline V gene data show CDR1 as DFQATT and CDR2 as SNEGSKA (reference sequence). The CDR3 nucleotides are TGCAGTGCTCCCTATCCGAATACGCAGTATTTT. This sequence encodes CSAPYPNTQYF.

At least ten counts were recorded for this clonotype. This chain joins TRBV7-2 and TRBJ2-1, with D perhaps matching TRBD2 (6 bases). The CDR3 extends over 14 amino acids. Trimming pared 3 bases from V and 10 bases from J, leaving 16 bases between. CDR1 and CDR2 (germline): SGHTA, FQGNSA. In nucleotides, the CDR3 is TGTGCCAGCAGCTTTGGGGAGGTAGTTGGGGAGCAGTTCTTC. It yields the protein CASSFGEVVGEQFF.

V is TRBV11-2 and J is TRBJ2-3, with TRBD2 matching over 13 bases. J was trimmed by 9 bases and V by 3 bases; bases with no gene match: 6. The germline V gene has CDR1 SGHAT and CDR2 FQNNGV. The CDR3 runs 15 residues. The CDR3 bases are TGTGCCAGCAGCTTGGGGACTAGCGGGGTTGGCACGCAGTATTTT. Amino acid sequence: CASSLGTSGVGTQYF.